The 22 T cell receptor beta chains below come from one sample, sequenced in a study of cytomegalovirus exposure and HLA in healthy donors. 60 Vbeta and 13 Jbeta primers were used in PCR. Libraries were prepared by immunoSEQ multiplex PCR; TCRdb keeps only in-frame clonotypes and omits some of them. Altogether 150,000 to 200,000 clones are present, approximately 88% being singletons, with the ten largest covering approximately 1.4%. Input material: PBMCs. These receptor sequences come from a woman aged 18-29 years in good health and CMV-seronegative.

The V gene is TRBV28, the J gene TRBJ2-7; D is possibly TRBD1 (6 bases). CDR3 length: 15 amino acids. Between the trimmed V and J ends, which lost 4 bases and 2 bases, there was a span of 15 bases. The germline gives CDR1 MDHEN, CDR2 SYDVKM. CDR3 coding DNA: TGTGCCAGCAGTTATAAAGGGACACTGACCTACGAGCAGTACTTC. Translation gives CASSYKGTLTYEQYF.

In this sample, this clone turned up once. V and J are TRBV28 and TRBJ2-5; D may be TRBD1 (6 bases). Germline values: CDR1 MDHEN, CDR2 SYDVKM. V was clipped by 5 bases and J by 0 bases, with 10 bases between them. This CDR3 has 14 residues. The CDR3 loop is CASSPTGYQETQYF. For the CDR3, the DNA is TGTGCCAGCAGTCCCACAGGGTACCAAGAGACCCAGTACTTC.

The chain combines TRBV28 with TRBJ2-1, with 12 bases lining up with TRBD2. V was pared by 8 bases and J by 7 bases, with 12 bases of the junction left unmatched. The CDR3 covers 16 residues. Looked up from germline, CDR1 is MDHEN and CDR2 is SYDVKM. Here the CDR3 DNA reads TGTGCCAGCTATGAGGCGACTAGCGGGGGACGAAATGAGCAGTTCTTC. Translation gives CASYEATSGGRNEQFF. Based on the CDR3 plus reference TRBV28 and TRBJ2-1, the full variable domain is DVKVTQSSRYLVKRTGEKVFLECVQDMDHENMFWYRQDPGLGLRLIYFSYDVKMKEKGDIPEGYSVSREKKERFSLILESASTNQTSMYLCASYEATSGGRNEQFFGPGTRLTVL.

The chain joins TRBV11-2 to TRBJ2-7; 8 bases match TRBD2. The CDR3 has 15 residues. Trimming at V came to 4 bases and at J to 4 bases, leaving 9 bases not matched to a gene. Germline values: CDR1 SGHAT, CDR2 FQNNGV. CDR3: CASSSGGGHGYEQYF. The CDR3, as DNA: TGTGCCAGCAGCTCGGGCGGGGGGCATGGGTACGAGCAGTACTTC. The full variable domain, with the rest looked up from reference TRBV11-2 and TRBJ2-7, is EAGVAQSPRYKIIEKRQSVAFWCNPISGHATLYWYQQILGQGPKLLIQFQNNGVVDDSQLPKDRFSAERLKGVDSTLKIQPAKLEDSAVYLCASSSGGGHGYEQYFGPGTRLTVT.

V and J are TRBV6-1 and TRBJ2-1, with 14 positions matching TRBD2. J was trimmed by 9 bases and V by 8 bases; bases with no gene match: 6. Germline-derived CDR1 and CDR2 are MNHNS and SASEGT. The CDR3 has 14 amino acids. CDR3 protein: CASLTSGGAIEQFF. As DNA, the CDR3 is TGTGCCAGCCTGACTAGCGGGGGGGCTATTGAGCAGTTCTTC.

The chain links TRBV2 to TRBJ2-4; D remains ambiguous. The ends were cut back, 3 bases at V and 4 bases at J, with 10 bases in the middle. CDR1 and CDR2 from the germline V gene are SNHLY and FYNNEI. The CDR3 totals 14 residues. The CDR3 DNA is TGTGCCAGCAGTGAGGTAGCCACGAAAAACATTCAGTACTTC. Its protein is CASSEVATKNIQYF. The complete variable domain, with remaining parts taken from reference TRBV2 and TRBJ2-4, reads EPEVTQTPSHQVTQMGQEVILRCVPISNHLYFYWYRQILGQKVEFLVSFYNNEISEKSEIFDDQFSVERPDGSNFTLKIRSTKLEDSAMYFCASSEVATKNIQYFGAGTRLSVL.

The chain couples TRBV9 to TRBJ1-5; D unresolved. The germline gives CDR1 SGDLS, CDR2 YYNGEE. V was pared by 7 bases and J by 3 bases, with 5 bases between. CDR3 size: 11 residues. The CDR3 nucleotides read TGTGCCAGCCAGAACAATCAGCCCCAGCATTTT. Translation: CASQNNQPQHF.

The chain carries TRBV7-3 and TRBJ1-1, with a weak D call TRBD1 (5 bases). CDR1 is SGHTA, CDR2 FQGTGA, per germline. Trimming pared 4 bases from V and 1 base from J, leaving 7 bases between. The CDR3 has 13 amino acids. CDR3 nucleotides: TGTGCCAGCAGCTCTCAGGGGAACACTGAAGCTTTCTTT. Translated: CASSSQGNTEAFF.

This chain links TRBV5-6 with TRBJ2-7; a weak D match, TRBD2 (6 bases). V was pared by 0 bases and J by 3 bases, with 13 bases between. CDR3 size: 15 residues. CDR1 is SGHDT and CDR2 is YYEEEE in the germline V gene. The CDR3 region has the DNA TGTGCCAGCAGCTTGGTTCCCGGGGGAGACTACGAGCAGTACTTC. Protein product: CASSLVPGGDYEQYF.

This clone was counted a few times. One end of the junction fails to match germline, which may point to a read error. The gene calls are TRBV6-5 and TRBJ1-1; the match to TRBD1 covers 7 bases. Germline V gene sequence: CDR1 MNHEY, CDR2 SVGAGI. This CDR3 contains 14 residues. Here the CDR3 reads CASSEGTEGTEAFF. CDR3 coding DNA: TGCGCCAGCAGTGAAGGGACAGAAGGCACTGAAGCTTTCTTT.

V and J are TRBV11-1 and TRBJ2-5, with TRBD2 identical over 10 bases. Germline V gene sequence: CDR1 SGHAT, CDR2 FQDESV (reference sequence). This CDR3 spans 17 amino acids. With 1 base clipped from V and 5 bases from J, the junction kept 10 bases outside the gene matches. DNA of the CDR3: TGTGCCAGCAGCTTAGAAGGCACAGCGGGGGGGGTGGAGACCCAGTACTTC. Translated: CASSLEGTAGGVETQYF.

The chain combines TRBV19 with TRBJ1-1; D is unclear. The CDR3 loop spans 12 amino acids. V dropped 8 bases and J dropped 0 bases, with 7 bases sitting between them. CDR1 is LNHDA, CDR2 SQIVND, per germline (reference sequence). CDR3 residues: CASGGMNTEAFF. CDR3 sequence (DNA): TGTGCCAGTGGAGGGATGAACACTGAAGCTTTCTTT. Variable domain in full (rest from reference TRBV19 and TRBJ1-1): DGGITQSPKYLFRKEGQNVTLSCEQNLNHDAMYWYRQDPGQGLRLIYYSQIVNDFQKGDIAEGYSVSREKKESFPLTVTSAQKNPTAFYLCASGGMNTEAFFGQGTRLTVV.

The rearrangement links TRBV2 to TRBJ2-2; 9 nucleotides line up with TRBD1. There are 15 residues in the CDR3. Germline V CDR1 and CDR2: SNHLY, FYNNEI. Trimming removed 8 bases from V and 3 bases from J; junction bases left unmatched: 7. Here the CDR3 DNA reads TGTGCCAGCGCCAGGGACAGGGCGGACACCGGGGAGCTGTTTTTT. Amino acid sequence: CASARDRADTGELFF.

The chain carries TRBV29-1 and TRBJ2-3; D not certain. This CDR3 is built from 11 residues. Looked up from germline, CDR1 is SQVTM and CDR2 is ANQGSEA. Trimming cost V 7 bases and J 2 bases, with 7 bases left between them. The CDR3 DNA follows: TGCAGCGGCGCCTACACAGATACGCAGTATTTT. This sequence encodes CSGAYTDTQYF.

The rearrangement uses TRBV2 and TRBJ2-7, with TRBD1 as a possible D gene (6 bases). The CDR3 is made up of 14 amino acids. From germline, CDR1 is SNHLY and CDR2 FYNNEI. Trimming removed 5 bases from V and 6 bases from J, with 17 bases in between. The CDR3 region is CASSLTGRNSEQYF. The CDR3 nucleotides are TGTGCCAGCAGTTTGACAGGTCGTAATAGCGAGCAGTACTTC.

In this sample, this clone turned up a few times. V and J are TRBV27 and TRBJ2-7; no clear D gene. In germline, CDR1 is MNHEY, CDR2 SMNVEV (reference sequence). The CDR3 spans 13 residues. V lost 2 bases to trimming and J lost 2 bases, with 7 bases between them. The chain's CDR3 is CASSLPSPYEQYF. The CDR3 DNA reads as TGTGCCAGCAGTTTACCATCCCCCTACGAGCAGTACTTC.

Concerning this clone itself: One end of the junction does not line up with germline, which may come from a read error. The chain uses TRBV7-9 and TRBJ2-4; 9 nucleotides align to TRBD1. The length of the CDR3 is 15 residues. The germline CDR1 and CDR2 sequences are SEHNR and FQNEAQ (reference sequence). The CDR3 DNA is TGTGCCAGCAGCACGGACAGGGGAGCCAAAAACAGTCAGTACTTC. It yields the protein CASSTDRGAKNSQYF.

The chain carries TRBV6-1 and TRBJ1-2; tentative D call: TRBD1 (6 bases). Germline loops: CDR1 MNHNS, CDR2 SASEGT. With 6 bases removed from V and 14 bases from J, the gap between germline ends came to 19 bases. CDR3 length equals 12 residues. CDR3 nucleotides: TGTGCCAGCAGCTTACAGATACAGGGACCAACCTTC. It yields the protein CASSLQIQGPTF.

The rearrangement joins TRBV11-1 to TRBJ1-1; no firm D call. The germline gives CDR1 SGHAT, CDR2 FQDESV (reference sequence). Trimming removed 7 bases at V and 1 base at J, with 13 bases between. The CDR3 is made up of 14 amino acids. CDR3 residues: CASTPSARNTEAFF. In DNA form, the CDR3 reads TGTGCCAGCACCCCGAGTGCGAGGAACACTGAAGCTTTCTTT.

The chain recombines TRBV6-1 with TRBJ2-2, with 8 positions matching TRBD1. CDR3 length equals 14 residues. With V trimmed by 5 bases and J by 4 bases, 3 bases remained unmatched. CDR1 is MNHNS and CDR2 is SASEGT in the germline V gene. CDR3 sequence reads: CASSYQGATGELFF. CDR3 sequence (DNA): TGTGCCAGCAGTTATCAGGGGGCCACCGGGGAGCTGTTTTTT.

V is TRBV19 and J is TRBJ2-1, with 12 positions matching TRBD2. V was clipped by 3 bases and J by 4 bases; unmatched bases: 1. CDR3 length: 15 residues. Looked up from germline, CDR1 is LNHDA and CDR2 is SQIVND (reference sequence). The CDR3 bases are TGTGCCAGTAGTATCGGGACTAGCGGGTACAATGAGCAGTTCTTC. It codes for CASSIGTSGYNEQFF.

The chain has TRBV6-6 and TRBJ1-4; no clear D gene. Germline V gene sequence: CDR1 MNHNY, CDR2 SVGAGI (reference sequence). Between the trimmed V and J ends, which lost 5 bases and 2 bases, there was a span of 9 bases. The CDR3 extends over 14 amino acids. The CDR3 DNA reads TGTGCCAGCAGTCGAGGGAAGACTAATGAAAAACTGTTTTTT. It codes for CASSRGKTNEKLFF.